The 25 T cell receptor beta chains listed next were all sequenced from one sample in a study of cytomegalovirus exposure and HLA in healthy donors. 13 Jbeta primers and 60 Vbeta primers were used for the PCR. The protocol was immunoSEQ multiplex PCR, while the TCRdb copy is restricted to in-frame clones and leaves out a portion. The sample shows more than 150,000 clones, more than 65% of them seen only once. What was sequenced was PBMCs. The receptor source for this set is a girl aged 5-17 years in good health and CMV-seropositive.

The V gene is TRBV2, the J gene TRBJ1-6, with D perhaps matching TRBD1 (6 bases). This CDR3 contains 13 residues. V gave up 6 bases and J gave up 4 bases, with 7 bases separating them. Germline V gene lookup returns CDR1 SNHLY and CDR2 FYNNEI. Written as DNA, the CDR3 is TGTGCCAGCAGGCAGGGGTATAATTCACCCCTCCACTTT. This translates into CASRQGYNSPLHF.

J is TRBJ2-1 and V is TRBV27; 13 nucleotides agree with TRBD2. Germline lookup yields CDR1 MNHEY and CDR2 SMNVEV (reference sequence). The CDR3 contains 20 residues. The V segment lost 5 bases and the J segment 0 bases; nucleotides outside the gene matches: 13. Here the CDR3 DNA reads TGTGCCAGCAGTACCTCGACTAGCGGGGGGCCTAGCCGCTCCTACAATGAGCAGTTCTTC. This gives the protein CASSTSTSGGPSRSYNEQFF.

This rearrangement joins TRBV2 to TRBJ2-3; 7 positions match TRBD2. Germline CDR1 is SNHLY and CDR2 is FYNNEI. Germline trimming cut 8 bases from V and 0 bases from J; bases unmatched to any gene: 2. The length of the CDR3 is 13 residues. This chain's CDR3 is CASRGDSTDTQYF. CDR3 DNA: TGTGCCAGCCGGGGGGATAGCACAGATACGCAGTATTTT.

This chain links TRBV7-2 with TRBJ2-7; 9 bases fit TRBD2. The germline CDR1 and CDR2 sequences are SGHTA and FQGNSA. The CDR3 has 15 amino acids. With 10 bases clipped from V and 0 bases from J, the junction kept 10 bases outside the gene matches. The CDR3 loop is CATTSSGGTSYEQYF. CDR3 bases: TGTGCCACCACCTCCAGCGGGGGGACCTCCTACGAGCAGTACTTC.

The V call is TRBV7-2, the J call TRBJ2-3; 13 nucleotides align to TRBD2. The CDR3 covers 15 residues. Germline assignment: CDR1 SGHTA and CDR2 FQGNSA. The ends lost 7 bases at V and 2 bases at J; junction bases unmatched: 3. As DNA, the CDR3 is TGTGCCAGCACACTAGCGGGGGGGTCCACAGATACGCAGTATTTT. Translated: CASTLAGGSTDTQYF.

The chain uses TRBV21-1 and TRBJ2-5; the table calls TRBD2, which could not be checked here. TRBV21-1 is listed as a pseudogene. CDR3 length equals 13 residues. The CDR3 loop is CASSNRLSETQYF. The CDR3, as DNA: TGTGCCAGCAGCAATCGGTTATCAGAGACCCAGTACTTC.

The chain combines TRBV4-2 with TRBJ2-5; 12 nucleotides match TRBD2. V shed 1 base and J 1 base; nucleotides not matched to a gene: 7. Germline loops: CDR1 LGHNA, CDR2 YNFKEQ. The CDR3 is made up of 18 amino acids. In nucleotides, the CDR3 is TGTGCCAGCAGCCAAGTAGGGCCTAGCGGGGGGGCCCAAGAGACCCAGTACTTC. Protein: CASSQVGPSGGAQETQYF.

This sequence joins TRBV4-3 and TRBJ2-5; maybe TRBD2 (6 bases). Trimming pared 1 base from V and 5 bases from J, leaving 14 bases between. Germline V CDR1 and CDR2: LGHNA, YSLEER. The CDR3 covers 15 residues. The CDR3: CASSQGNKGRETQYF. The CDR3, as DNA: TGCGCCAGCAGCCAAGGGAATAAAGGGAGGGAGACCCAGTACTTC.

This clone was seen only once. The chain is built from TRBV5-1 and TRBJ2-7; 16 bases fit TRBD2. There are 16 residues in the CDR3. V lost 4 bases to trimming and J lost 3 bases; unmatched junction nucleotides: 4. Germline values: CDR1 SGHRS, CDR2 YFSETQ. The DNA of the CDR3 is TGCGCCAGCAGCCAGGGGACTAGCGGGGGGGACTACGAGCAGTACTTC. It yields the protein CASSQGTSGGDYEQYF.

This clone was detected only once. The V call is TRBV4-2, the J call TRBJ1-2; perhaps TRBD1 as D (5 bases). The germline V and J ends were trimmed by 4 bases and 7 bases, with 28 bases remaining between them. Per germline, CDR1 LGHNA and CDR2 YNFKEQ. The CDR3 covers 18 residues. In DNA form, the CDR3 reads TGTGCCAGCAGCCCCTTGGGGATATACAGTCGGGGGGAAGGTGGCTACACCTTC. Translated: CASSPLGIYSRGEGGYTF.

The CDR3 loop reads CASSQQLAASTDTQYF. The CDR3 bases are TGTGCCAGCAGCCAACAACTAGCGGCTAGCACAGATACGCAGTATTTT. V and J are TRBV14 and TRBJ2-3, with 8 bases fitting TRBD2. The CDR3 sequence is 16 residues long. Unmatched junction bases numbered 4, after V lost 2 bases and J lost 0 bases. From germline, CDR1 is SGHDN and CDR2 FVKESK.

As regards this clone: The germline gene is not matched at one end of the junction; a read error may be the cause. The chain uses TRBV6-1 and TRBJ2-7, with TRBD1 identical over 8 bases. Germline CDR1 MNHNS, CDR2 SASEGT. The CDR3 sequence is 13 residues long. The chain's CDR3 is CASSEQGAEERYF. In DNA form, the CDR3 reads TGTGCCAGCAGTGAACAGGGGGCGGAGGAGCGGTACTTC.

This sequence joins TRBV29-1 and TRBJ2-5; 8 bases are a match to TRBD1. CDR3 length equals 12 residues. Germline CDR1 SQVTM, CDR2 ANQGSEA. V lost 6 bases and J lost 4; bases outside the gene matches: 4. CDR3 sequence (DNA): TGCAGCGTGGGAGGACAGGGAGAGACCCAGTACTTC. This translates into CSVGGQGETQYF.

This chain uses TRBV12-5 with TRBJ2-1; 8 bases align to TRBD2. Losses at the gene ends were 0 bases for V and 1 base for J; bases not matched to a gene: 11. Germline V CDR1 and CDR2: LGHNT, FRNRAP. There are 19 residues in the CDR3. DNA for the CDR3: TGTGCTAGTGGTTTGGTACTGGTCGGGGGGGCAGAGTCCTACAATGAGCAGTTCTTC. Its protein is CASGLVLVGGAESYNEQFF.

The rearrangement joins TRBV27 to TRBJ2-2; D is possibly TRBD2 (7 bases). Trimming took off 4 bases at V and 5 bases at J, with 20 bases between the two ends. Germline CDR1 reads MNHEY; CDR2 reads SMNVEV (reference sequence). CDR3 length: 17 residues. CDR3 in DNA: TGTGCCAGCAGTTCAATCCCCCCGGGGGGCGTGACCGGGGAGCTGTTTTTT. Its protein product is CASSSIPPGGVTGELFF.

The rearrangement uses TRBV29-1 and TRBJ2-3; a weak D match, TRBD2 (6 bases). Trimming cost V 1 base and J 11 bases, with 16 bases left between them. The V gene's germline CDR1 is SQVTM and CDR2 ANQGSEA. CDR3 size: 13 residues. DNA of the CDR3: TGCAGCGTTGAAGCCGCCGGGAGAAGGATGCAGTATTTT. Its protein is CSVEAAGRRMQYF.

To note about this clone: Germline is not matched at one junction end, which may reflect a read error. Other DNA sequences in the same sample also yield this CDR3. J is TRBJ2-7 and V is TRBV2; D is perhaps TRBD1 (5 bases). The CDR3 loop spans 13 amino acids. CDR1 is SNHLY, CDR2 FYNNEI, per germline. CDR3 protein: CASSTTVSYEQYF. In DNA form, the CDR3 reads TGCGCCAGCAGTACGACAGTCTCCTACGAGCAGTACTTC.

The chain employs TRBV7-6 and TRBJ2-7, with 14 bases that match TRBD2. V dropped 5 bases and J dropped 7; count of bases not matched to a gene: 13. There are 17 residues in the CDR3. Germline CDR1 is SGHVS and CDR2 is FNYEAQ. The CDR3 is CASSPGTSGGGGPEQYF. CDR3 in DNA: TGTGCCAGCAGCCCCGGGACTAGCGGGGGCGGCGGGCCGGAGCAGTACTTC.

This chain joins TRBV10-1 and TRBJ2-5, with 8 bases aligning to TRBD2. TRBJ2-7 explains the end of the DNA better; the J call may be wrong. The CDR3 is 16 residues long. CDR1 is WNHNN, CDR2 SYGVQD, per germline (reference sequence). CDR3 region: CASSGLAGRSPYEQYF. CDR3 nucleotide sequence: TGCGCCAGCAGTGGGCTAGCGGGCCGGAGTCCCTACGAGCAGTACTTC.

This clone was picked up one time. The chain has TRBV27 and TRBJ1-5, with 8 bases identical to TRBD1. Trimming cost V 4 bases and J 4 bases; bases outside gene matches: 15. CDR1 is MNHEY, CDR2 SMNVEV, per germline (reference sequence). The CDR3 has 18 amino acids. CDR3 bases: TGTGCCAGCAGTTCGGCGGTTGTGCAGGGGGCTTTTAATCAGCCCCAGCATTTT. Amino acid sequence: CASSSAVVQGAFNQPQHF.

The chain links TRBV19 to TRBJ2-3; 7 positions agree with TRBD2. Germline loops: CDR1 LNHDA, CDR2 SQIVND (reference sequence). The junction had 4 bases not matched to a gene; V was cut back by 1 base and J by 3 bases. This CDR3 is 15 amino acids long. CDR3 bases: TGTGCCAGTAGTATAGGGGCGGGGGATACAGATACGCAGTATTTT. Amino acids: CASSIGAGDTDTQYF.

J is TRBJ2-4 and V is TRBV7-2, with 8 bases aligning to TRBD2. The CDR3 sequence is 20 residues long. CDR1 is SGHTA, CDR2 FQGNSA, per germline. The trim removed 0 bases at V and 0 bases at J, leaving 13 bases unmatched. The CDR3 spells CASSLAAVGSGELAKNIQYF. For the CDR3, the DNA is TGTGCCAGCAGCTTAGCGGCGGTTGGTAGCGGGGAACTAGCCAAAAACATTCAGTACTTC.

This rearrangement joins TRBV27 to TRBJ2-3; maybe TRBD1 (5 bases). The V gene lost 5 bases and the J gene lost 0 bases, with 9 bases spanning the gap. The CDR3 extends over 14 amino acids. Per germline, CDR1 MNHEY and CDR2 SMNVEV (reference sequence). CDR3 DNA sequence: TGTGCCAGCAGTCTCCGACAGAGCACAGATACGCAGTATTTT. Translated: CASSLRQSTDTQYF.

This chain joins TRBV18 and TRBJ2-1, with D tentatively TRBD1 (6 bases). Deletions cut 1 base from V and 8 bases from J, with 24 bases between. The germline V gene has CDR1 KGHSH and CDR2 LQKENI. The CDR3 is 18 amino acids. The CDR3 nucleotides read TGTGCCAGCTCACCACAGGGCAGGGGACCCTACTCAGGGGATGAGCAGTTCTTC. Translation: CASSPQGRGPYSGDEQFF.

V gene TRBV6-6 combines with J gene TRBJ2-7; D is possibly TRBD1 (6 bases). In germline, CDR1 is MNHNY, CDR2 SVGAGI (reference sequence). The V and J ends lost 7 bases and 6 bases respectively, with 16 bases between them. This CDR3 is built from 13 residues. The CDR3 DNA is TGTGCCAGCAAAACTAAACAGGGTCCCGAGCAGTACTTC. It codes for CASKTKQGPEQYF.